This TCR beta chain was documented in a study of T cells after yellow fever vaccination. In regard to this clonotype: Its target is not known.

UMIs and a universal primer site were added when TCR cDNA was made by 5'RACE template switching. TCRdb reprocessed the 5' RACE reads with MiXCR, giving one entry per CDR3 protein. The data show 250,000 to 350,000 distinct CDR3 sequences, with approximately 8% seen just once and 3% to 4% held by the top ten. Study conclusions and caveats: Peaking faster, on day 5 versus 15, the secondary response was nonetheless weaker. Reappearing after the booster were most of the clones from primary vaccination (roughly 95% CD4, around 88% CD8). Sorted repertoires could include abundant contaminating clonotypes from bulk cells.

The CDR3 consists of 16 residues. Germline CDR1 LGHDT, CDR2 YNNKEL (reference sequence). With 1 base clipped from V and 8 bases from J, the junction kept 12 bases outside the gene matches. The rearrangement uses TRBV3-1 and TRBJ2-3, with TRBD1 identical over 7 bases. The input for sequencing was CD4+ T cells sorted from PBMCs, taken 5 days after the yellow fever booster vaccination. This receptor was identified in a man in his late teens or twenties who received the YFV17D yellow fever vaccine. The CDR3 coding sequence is TGTGCCAGCAGCCAAGCGCCTTTCTCAGGGGGTGCTACGCAGTATTTT. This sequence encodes CASSQAPFSGGATQYF.